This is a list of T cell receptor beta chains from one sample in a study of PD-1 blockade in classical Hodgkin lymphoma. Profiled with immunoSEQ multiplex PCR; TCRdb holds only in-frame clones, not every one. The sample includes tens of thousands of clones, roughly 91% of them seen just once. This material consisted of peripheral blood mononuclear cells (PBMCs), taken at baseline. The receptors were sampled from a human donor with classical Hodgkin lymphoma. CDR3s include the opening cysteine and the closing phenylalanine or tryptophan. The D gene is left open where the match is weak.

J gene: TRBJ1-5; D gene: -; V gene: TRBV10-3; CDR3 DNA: TGTGCCATCAGTGAGGGAAATCAGCCCCAGCATTTT; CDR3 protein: CAISEGNQPQHF
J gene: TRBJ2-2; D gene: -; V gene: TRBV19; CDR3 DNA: TGTGCCAGTAGTTTAATTAGAAGGACCGATAACACCGGGGAGCTGTTTTTT; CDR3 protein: CASSLIRRTDNTGELFF
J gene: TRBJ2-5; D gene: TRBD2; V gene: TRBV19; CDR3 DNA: TGTGCCAGTAACCCCGGGCCCATAGCGGGGGGTTCAGAGACCCAGTACTTC; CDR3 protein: CASNPGPIAGGSETQYF
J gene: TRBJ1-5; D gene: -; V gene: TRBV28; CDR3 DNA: TGTGCCAGCAGTTTAGGCGTATCTAGCAATCAGCCCCAGCATTTT; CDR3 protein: CASSLGVSSNQPQHF
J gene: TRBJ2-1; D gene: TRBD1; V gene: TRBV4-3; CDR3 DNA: TGCGCCAGCAGCCAACTAATCGGGACAGGGCGCAATGAGCAGTTCTTC; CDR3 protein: CASSQLIGTGRNEQFF
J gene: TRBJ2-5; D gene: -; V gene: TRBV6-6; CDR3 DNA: TGTGCCAGCAGTTATGAGGGAGCCCAGTACTTC; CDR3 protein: CASSYEGAQYF
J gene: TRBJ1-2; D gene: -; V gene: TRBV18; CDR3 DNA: TGTGCCAGCTCACCACCCAGTTTCTATGGCTACACCTTC; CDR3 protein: CASSPPSFYGYTF
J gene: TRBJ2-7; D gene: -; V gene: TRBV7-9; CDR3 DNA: TGTGCCAGCAGCCCTTATACCTACGAGCAGTACTTC; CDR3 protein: CASSPYTYEQYF
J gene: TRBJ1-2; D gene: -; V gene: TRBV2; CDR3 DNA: TGTGCCAGCAGTGAATGGACAGTGAGCTATGGCTACACCTTC; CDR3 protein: CASSEWTVSYGYTF
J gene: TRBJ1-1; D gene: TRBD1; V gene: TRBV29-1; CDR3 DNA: TGCAGCGTTGAAGATGGGCCGGGACAGGGACCTGAAGCTTTCTTT; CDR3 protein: CSVEDGPGQGPEAFF
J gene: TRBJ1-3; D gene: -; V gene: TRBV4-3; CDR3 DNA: TGCGCCAGCAGCCAAGTAGAGATGGGCTCTGGAAACACCATATATTTT; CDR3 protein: CASSQVEMGSGNTIYF
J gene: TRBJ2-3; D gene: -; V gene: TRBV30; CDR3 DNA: TGTGCCTGGAGTTCCCCGGACTTCGAGTATACGCAGTATTTT; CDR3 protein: CAWSSPDFEYTQYF
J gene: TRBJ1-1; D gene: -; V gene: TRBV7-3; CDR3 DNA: TGTGCCAGCAGCTTGGGCCTGGGAAACACTGAAGCTTTCTTT; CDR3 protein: CASSLGLGNTEAFF
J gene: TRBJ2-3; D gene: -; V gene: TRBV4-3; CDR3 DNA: TGCGCCAGCAGCCAAGATGAGTTGAGGGAAGGAGTAGATACGCAGTATTTT; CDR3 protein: CASSQDELREGVDTQYF